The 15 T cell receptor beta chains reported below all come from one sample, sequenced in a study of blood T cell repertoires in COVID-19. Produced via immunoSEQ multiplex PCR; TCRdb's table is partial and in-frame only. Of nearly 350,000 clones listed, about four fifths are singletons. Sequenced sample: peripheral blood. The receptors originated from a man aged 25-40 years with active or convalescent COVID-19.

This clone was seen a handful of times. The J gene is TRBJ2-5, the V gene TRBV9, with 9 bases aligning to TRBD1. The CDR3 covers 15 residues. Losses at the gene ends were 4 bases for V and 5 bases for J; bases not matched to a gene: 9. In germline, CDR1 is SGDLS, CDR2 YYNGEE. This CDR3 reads CASSPTGTGWETQYF. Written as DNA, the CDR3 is TGTGCCAGCAGCCCAACCGGGACAGGGTGGGAGACCCAGTACTTC.

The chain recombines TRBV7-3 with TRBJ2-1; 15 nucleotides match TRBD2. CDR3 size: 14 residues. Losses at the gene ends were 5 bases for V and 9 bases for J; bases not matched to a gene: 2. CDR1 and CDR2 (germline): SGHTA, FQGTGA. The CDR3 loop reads CASSEGLAGGEQFF. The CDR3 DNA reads TGTGCCAGCAGCGAGGGACTAGCGGGAGGTGAGCAGTTCTTC.

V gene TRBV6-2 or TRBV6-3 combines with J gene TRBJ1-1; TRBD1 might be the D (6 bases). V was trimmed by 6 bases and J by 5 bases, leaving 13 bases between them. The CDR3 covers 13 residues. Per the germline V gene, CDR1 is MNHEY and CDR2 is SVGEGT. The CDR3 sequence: CASSKTGWTEAFF. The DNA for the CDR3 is TGTGCCAGCAGCAAAACAGGGTGGACTGAAGCTTTCTTT.

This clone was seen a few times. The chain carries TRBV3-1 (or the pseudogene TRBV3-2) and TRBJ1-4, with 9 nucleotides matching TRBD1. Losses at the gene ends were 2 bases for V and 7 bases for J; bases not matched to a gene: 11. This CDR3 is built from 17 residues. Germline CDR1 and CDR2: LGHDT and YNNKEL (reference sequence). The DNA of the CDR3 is TGTGCCAGCAGCCAACAGGACAGGGGTATGGATAGTGAAAAACTGTTTTTT. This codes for CASSQQDRGMDSEKLFF.

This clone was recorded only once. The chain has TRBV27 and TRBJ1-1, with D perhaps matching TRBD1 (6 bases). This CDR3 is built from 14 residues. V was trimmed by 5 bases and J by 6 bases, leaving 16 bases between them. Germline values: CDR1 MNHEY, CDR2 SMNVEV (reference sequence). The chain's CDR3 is CASSPTTGNSEAFF. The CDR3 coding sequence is TGTGCCAGCAGTCCAACGACAGGTAACTCTGAAGCTTTCTTT.

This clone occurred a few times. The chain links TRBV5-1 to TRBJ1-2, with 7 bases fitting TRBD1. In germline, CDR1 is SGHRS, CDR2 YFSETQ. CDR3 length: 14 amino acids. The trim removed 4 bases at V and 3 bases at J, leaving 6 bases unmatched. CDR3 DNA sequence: TGCGCCAGCAGCCCGGGACAGATAGACTATGGCTACACCTTC. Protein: CASSPGQIDYGYTF.

CDR3 region: CASTGTSPVNTEAFF. CDR3 sequence (DNA): TGTGCCAGCACCGGGACATCGCCGGTAAACACTGAAGCTTTCTTT. J is TRBJ1-1 and V is TRBV7-2, with a tentative D call TRBD1 (6 bases). CDR1 and CDR2 (germline): SGHTA, FQGNSA. V was clipped by 7 bases and J by 2 bases, with 17 bases between them. The CDR3 contains 15 residues.

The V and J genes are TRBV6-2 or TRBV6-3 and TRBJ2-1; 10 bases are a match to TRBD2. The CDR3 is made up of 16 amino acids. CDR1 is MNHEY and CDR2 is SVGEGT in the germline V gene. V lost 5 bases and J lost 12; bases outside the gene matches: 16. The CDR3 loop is CASSPPSGSWTRGQFF. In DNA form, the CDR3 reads TGTGCCAGCAGTCCACCTAGCGGGAGTTGGACAAGGGGGCAGTTCTTC.

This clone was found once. Written as DNA, the CDR3 is TGTGCCAGCAGCTTCCTGGGGAAACAGGGGGTGTACAATGAGCAGTTCTTC. It yields the protein CASSFLGKQGVYNEQFF. V usage is TRBV7-9 and J usage is TRBJ2-1, with 8 positions matching TRBD1. Germline CDR1 is SEHNR and CDR2 is FQNEAQ (reference sequence). The J segment lost 4 bases and the V segment lost 3 bases, leaving 11 bases of the junction unmatched. The CDR3 consists of 17 residues.

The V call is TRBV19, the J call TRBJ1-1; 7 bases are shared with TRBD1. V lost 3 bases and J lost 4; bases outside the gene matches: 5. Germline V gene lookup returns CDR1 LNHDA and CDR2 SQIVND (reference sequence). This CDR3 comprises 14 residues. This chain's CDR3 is CASSMEGASTEAFF. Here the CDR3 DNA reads TGTGCCAGTAGTATGGAGGGGGCGAGCACTGAAGCTTTCTTT.

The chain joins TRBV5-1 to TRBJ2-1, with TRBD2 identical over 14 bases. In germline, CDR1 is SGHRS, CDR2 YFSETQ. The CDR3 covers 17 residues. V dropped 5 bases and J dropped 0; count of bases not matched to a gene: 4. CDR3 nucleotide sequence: TGCGCCAGCAGTCCGGGACTAGCGGGAGTCTCCTACAATGAGCAGTTCTTC. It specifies CASSPGLAGVSYNEQFF.

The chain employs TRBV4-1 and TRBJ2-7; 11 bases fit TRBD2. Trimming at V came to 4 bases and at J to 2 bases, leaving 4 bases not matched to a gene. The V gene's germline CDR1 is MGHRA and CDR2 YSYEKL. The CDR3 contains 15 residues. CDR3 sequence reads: CASSPVAGGPYEQYF. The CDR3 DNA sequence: TGCGCCAGCAGCCCCGTAGCGGGAGGGCCCTACGAGCAGTACTTC.

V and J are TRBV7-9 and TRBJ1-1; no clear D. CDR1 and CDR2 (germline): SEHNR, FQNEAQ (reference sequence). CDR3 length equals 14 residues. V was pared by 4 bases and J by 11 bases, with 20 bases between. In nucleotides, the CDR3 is TGTGCCAGCAGCTCCTATAGACCAGCCTTGGAGGCTTTCTTT. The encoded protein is CASSSYRPALEAFF.

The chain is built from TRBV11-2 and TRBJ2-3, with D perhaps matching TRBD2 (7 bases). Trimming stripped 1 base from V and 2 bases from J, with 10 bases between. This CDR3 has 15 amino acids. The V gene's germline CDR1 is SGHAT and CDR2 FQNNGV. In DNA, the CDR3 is TGTGCCAGCAGCTTAGCCGGGGGGCCCACAGATACGCAGTATTTT. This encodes CASSLAGGPTDTQYF.

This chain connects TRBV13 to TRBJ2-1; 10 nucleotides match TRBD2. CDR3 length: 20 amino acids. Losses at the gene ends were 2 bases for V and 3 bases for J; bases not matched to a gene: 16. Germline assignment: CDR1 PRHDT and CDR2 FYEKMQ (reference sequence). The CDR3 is CASSLLAASGGWRDYNEQFF. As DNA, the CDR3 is TGTGCCAGCAGCTTACTCGCGGCTAGCGGGGGATGGAGAGACTACAATGAGCAGTTCTTC.